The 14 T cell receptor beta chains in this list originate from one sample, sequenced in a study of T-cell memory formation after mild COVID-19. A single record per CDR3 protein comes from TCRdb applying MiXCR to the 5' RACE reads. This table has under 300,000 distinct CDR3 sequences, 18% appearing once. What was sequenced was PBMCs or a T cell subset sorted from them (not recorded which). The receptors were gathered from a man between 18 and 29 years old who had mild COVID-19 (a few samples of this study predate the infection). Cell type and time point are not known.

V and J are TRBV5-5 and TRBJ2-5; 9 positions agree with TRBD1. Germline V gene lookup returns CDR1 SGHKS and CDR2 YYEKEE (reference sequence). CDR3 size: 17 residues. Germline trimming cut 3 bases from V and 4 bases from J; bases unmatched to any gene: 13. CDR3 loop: CASSSQPGQGIGETQYF. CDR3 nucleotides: TGTGCCAGCAGCTCGCAACCGGGACAGGGAATTGGAGAGACCCAGTACTTC.

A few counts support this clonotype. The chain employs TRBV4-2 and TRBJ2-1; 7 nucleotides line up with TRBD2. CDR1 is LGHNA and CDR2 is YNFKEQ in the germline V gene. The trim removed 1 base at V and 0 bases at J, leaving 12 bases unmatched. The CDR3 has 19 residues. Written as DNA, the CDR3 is TGTGCCAGCAGCCAAGGATGGAAGCGGGGCCTTAGCTCCTACAATGAGCAGTTCTTC. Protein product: CASSQGWKRGLSSYNEQFF.

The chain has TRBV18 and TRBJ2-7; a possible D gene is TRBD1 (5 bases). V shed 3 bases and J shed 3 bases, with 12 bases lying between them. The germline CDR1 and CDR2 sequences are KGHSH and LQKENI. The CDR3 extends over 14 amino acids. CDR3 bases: TGTGCCAGCTCACCCCGCGTAGGGGACTACGAGCAGTACGTC. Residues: CASSPRVGDYEQYV.

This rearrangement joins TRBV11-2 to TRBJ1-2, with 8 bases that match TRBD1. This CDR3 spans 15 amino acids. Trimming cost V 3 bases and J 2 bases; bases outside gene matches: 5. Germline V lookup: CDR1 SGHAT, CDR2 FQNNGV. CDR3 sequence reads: CASSLTGAQNYGYTF. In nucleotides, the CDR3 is TGTGCCAGCAGCTTGACAGGGGCTCAGAACTATGGCTACACCTTC.

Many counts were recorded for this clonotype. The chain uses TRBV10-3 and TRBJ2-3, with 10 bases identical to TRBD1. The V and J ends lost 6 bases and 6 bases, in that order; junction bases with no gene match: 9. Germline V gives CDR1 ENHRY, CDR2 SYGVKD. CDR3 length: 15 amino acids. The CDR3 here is CAISPRTGGFDTQYF. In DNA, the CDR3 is TGTGCCATCAGCCCCAGGACAGGGGGTTTCGATACGCAGTATTTT.

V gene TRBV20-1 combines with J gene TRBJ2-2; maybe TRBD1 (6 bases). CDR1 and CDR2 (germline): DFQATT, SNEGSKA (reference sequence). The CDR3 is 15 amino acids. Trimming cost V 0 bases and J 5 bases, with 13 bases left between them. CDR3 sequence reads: CSARDRGVYTGELFF. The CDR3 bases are TGCAGTGCTAGAGACAGGGGAGTTTATACCGGGGAGCTGTTTTTT.

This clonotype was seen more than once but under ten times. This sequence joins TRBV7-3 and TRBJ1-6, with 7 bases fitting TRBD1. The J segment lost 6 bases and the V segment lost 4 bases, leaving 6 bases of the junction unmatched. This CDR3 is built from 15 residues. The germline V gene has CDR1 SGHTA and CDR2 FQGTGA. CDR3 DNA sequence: TGTGCCAGCAGCTCCGGACAGGCGCGTAATTCACCCCTCCACTTT. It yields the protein CASSSGQARNSPLHF.

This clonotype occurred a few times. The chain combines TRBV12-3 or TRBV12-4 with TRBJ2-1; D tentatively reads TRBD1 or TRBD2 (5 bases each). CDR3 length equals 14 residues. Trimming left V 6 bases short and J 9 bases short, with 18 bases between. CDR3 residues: CASRLTLGEVEQFF. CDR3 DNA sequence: TGTGCCAGCAGACTCACCCTGGGGGAAGTTGAGCAGTTCTTC.

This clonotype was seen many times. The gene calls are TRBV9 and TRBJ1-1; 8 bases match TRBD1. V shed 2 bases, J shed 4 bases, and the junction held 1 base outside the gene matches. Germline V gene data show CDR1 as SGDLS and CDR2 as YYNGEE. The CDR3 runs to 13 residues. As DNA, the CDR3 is TGTGCCAGCAGCGTCGGACAGGGCACTGAAGCTTTCTTT. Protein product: CASSVGQGTEAFF.

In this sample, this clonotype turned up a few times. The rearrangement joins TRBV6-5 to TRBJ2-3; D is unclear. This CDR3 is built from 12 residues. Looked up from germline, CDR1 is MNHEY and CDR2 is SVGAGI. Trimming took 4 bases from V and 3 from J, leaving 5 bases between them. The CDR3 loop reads CASSSMTDTQYF. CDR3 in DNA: TGTGCCAGCAGTTCCATGACAGATACGCAGTATTTT.

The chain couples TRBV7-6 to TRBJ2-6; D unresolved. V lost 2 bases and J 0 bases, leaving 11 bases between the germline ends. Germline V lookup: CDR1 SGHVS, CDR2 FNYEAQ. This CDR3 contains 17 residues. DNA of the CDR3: TGTGCCAGCAGCTTATCGGTGGCTCCCTCTGGGGCCAACGTCCTGACTTTC. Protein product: CASSLSVAPSGANVLTF.

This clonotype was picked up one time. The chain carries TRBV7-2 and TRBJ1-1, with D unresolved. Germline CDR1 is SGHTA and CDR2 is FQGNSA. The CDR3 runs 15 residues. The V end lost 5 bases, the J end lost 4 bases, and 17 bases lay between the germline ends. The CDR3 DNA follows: TGTGCCAGCAGCCCATGGATCGGTCCGAGCACTGAAGCTTTCTTT. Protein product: CASSPWIGPSTEAFF. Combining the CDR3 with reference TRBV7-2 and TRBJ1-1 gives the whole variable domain GAGVSQSPSNKVTEKGKDVELRCDPISGHTALYWYRQSLGQGLEFLIYFQGNSAPDKSGLPSDRFSAERTGGSVSTLTIQRTQQEDSAVYLCASSPWIGPSTEAFFGQGTRLTVV.

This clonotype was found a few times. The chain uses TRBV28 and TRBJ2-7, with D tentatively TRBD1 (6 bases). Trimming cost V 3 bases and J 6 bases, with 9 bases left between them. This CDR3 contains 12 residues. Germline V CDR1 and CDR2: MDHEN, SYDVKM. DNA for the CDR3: TGTGCCAGCAGTTTTCTAGGGGGCGAGCAGTACGTC. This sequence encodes CASSFLGGEQYV.

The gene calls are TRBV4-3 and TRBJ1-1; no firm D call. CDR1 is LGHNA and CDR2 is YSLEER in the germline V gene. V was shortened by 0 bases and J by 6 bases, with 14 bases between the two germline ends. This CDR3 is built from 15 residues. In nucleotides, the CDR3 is TGCGCCAGCAGCCAAGATCTTACCTCCGAAGCTGAAGCTTTCTTT. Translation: CASSQDLTSEAEAFF.